The 18 T cell receptor beta chains in this list originate from one sample, sequenced in a study of T cell repertoires in cytomegalovirus infection. TCRdb fed the reads into MiXCR, producing one record per CDR3 protein. Here the sample spans some 100,000 distinct CDR3 sequences, roughly 30% being singletons. What these receptors recognize is not known. Source: CD8+ T cells from cultured PBMCs, taken from culture after CMV antigen stimulation. The source of these receptors is a human donor in good health (CMV status not recorded). Some clones in this sample may be carry-over from other donors' samples.

This chain connects TRBV10-2 to TRBJ2-5, with 10 bases lining up with TRBD2. The CDR3 is 16 residues long. Germline CDR1 is WSHSY and CDR2 is SAAADI. Unmatched junction bases numbered 5, after V lost 4 bases and J lost 0 bases. Here the CDR3 reads CASSGGSGGHQETQYF. In nucleotides, the CDR3 is TGCGCCAGCAGTGGGGGTAGCGGGGGGCACCAAGAGACCCAGTACTTC.

This clonotype was observed many times. J is TRBJ2-7 and V is TRBV5-5; no reliable D call. The CDR3 length is 13 residues. Germline CDR1 is SGHKS and CDR2 is YYEKEE (reference sequence). The germline V and J ends were trimmed by 0 bases and 3 bases, with 7 bases remaining between them. The CDR3 reads CASSLGPLYEQYF. CDR3 coding DNA: TGTGCCAGCAGCTTGGGTCCCCTCTACGAGCAGTACTTC.

This clonotype appeared a few times. This chain uses TRBV4-2 with TRBJ2-1; TRBD2 matches at 8 bases. The V gene end was trimmed by 1 base and the J gene end by 5 bases; junction bases not matched to a gene: 13. This CDR3 region has 18 residues. Germline CDR1 is LGHNA and CDR2 is YNFKEQ. CDR3 protein: CASSQGDSGELFDNEQFF. The CDR3 DNA reads as TGTGCCAGCAGCCAAGGAGATAGCGGGGAATTGTTTGACAATGAGCAGTTCTTC.

V gene TRBV30 combines with J gene TRBJ1-1; 7 nucleotides align to TRBD1. This CDR3 comprises 14 residues. Germline V CDR1 and CDR2: GTSNPN, SVGIG (reference sequence). The V and J ends lost 2 bases and 9 bases, in that order; junction bases with no gene match: 12. In nucleotides, the CDR3 is TGTGCCTGGAGTAAAACACCCTTGGACAGGCAAGCTTTCTTT. This translates into CAWSKTPLDRQAFF.

This clonotype was recorded a few times. This chain uses TRBV7-9 with TRBJ2-1; 9 bases agree with TRBD2. V shed 4 bases, J shed 6 bases, and the junction held 4 bases outside the gene matches. The CDR3 is 14 residues long. Germline loops: CDR1 SEHNR, CDR2 FQNEAQ (reference sequence). The CDR3 loop is CASSYSGGINEQFF. CDR3 in DNA: TGTGCCAGCAGCTACAGCGGGGGGATCAATGAGCAGTTCTTC.

The rearrangement links TRBV6-2 or TRBV6-3 to TRBJ2-1; 9 bases fit TRBD2. The J segment lost 9 bases and the V segment lost 2 bases, leaving 8 bases of the junction unmatched. Germline assignment: CDR1 MNHEY and CDR2 SVGEGT. The CDR3 length is 15 residues. CDR3 nucleotide sequence: TGTGCCAGCAGTTACGTGGCGGGGGGGCTGGGTGAGCAGTTCTTC. It yields the protein CASSYVAGGLGEQFF.

This clonotype was recorded only once. The rearrangement uses TRBV5-1 and TRBJ2-2, with TRBD2 identical over 11 bases. This CDR3 has 18 residues. The V and J ends lost 4 bases and 3 bases, in that order; junction bases with no gene match: 11. CDR1 and CDR2 from the germline V gene are SGHRS and YFSETQ. For the CDR3, the DNA is TGCGCCAGCAGCGTTAGCGGGGGGGCCAACTTGGACACCGGGGAGCTGTTTTTT. Encoded protein: CASSVSGGANLDTGELFF.

This clonotype occurred many times. V and J are TRBV19 and TRBJ2-3; D possibly corresponds to TRBD2 (6 bases). This CDR3 contains 14 residues. Trimming took off 6 bases at V and 4 bases at J, with 14 bases between the two ends. CDR1 and CDR2 from the germline V gene are LNHDA and SQIVND (reference sequence). CDR3 sequence: CASSPGVGADTQYF. For the CDR3, the DNA is TGTGCCAGTAGCCCGGGGGTGGGGGCAGATACGCAGTATTTT.

The CDR3 reads CSVRRKTDRGYTF. In DNA, the CDR3 is TGCAGCGTAAGACGTAAAACCGACCGGGGCTACACCTTC. The rearrangement uses TRBV29-1 and TRBJ1-2; the D is unclear. The V end was cut by 6 bases, the J end by 8 bases, with 19 bases between. The V gene's germline CDR1 is SQVTM and CDR2 ANQGSEA. The CDR3 is 13 amino acids.

This sequence joins TRBV12-3 or TRBV12-4 and TRBJ2-2; the match to TRBD1 covers 7 bases. Unmatched junction bases numbered 14, after V lost 6 bases and J lost 13 bases. This CDR3 spans 14 amino acids. The CDR3 region is CASSRTGVMRGLFF. The CDR3 DNA sequence: TGTGCCAGCAGCCGCACAGGGGTCATGAGGGGGCTGTTTTTT.

This clonotype was seen only a few times. The genes are TRBV27 and TRBJ1-4; TRBD1 is a possible D gene (5 bases). The CDR3 is 15 residues long. V lost 5 bases to trimming and J lost 8 bases, with 18 bases between them. Germline CDR1 MNHEY, CDR2 SMNVEV (reference sequence). Here the CDR3 reads CASSPAATEEEKLFF. As DNA, the CDR3 is TGTGCCAGCAGTCCCGCCGCGACAGAAGAGGAAAAACTGTTTTTT.

The chain couples TRBV30 to TRBJ2-3; 11 nucleotides match TRBD2. Trimming cost V 4 bases and J 9 bases; bases outside gene matches: 3. Germline V CDR1 and CDR2: GTSNPN, SVGIG (reference sequence). The CDR3 sequence is 12 residues long. The DNA of the CDR3 is TGTGCCTGGAAACTAGCGGGAGCGACGCAGTATTTT. Its protein product is CAWKLAGATQYF.

The chain carries TRBV7-2 and TRBJ1-6, with D tentatively TRBD1 (6 bases). CDR3 length equals 14 residues. The V end lost 2 bases, the J end lost 9 bases, and 11 bases lay between the germline ends. Per germline, CDR1 SGHTA and CDR2 FQGNSA. For the CDR3, the DNA is TGTGCCAGCAGCTTAATCACAGGGCTTTCACCCCTCCACTTT. The encoded protein is CASSLITGLSPLHF.

V and J are TRBV5-6 and TRBJ1-1; the D is unclear. Germline assignment: CDR1 SGHDT and CDR2 YYEEEE. The CDR3 has 12 amino acids. Between the trimmed V and J ends, which lost 0 bases and 8 bases, there was a span of 8 bases. CDR3 loop: CASSLGEAEAFF. The CDR3 DNA reads TGTGCCAGCAGCTTGGGTGAGGCGGAAGCTTTCTTT.

This clonotype was counted between two and nine times. The CDR3 spells CASSQDLGTAETQYF. The CDR3 DNA is TGCGCCAGCAGCCAAGATCTTGGGACCGCCGAGACCCAGTACTTC. V gene TRBV4-1 combines with J gene TRBJ2-5; TRBD1 or TRBD2 may be the D gene (5 bases each). With 0 bases removed from V and 5 bases from J, the gap between germline ends came to 13 bases. This CDR3 has 15 amino acids. CDR1 and CDR2 from the germline V gene are MGHRA and YSYEKL.

This chain connects TRBV5-6 to TRBJ1-5; D gene uncertain. The CDR3 covers 15 residues. Germline V gives CDR1 SGHDT, CDR2 YYEEEE. Trimming took 0 bases from V and 0 from J, leaving 7 bases between them. The CDR3: CASSLGQYSNQPQHF. CDR3 sequence (DNA): TGTGCCAGCAGCTTGGGGCAGTATAGCAATCAGCCCCAGCATTTT.

This chain joins TRBV29-1 and TRBJ2-3, with D perhaps TRBD2 (5 bases). V was pared by 4 bases and J by 0 bases, with 8 bases between. Germline loops: CDR1 SQVTM, CDR2 ANQGSEA. CDR3 size: 13 residues. The CDR3 here is CSVARDSTDTQYF. CDR3 nucleotide sequence: TGCAGCGTTGCCCGGGATAGCACAGATACGCAGTATTTT.

This clonotype appeared many times. At one end the junction does not follow the germline gene, possibly because of a read error. The chain carries TRBV19 and TRBJ1-1; D is unresolved. The V gene's germline CDR1 is LNHDA and CDR2 SQIVND (reference sequence). The CDR3 runs 13 residues. The CDR3: CATGSPMNAEAFF. DNA of the CDR3: TGTGCCACAGGATCCCCCATGAACGCTGAAGCTTTCTTT.